This is a list of T cell receptor beta chains from one sample in a study of CD8 T cells in Susac syndrome. TCRdb re-called the immunoSEQ multiplex PCR reads with MiXCR, one entry per CDR3 protein. The profile shows 150,000 or so distinct CDR3 sequences, approximately 94% of them singletons. The sequenced sample consisted of CD4+ T cells from PBMCs. The receptors were gathered from a human donor with multiple sclerosis. Each CDR3 is given with its conserved first and last residue. The order of the fields is V gene, D gene, clone size, J gene, CDR3 DNA, CDR3 protein. D genes are given only for firm matches. The size field is filled for only some rows; it gives once, few, many or a size class.

V gene: TRBV5-1
D gene: -
clone size: -
J gene: TRBJ1-5
CDR3 DNA: TGCGCCAGCTCCTCCCGGGGTGAAGGACAGCCCCAGCATTTT
CDR3 protein: CASSSRGEGQPQHF

V gene: TRBV18
D gene: -
clone size: -
J gene: TRBJ2-3
CDR3 DNA: TGTGCCAGCTCCCGGGACCTGCCGAGCACAGATACGCAGTATTTT
CDR3 protein: CASSRDLPSTDTQYF

V gene: TRBV3-1
D gene: TRBD1
clone size: once
J gene: TRBJ1-2
CDR3 DNA: TGTGCCAGCAGCACGACAGGGAGCAACTATGGCTACACCTTC
CDR3 protein: CASSTTGSNYGYTF

V gene: TRBV25-1
D gene: -
clone size: -
J gene: TRBJ2-4
CDR3 DNA: TGTGCCAGCAGTGGCCCTTACCGGGACGATGAAAGCATTCAGTACTTC
CDR3 protein: CASSGPYRDDESIQYF

V gene: TRBV7-9
D gene: -
clone size: -
J gene: TRBJ1-5
CDR3 DNA: TGTGCCAGCAGCTCTAACTCGGGGAGTCAGCCCCAGCATTTT
CDR3 protein: CASSSNSGSQPQHF

V gene: TRBV9
D gene: TRBD1
clone size: -
J gene: TRBJ2-1
CDR3 DNA: TGTGCCAGCAGCGTAGCCTTCCAAATCGGACAGGGGGCAAATGAGCAGTTCTTC
CDR3 protein: CASSVAFQIGQGANEQFF

V gene: TRBV4-3
D gene: -
clone size: -
J gene: TRBJ2-2
CDR3 DNA: TGCGCCAGCAGCCAAGATACTGCAGCTGCGAACACCGGGGAGCTGTTTTTT
CDR3 protein: CASSQDTAAANTGELFF

V gene: TRBV20-1
D gene: -
clone size: -
J gene: TRBJ2-2
CDR3 DNA: TGCAGTGCTCCGAGTAGGGGAGGATCCGGGGAGCTGTTTTTT
CDR3 protein: CSAPSRGGSGELFF

V gene: TRBV20-1
D gene: -
clone size: -
J gene: TRBJ2-5
CDR3 DNA: TGCAGTGCTAGGTTCGGGGGTCAGACCCAGTACTTC
CDR3 protein: CSARFGGQTQYF

V gene: TRBV5-6
D gene: -
clone size: -
J gene: TRBJ1-5
CDR3 DNA: TGTGCCAGCAACTCAGGGAGGGGCAATCAGCCCCAGCATTTT
CDR3 protein: CASNSGRGNQPQHF

V gene: TRBV20-1
D gene: -
clone size: -
J gene: TRBJ2-2
CDR3 DNA: TGCAGTGCTCAACCCTTAAGCGGGTCCCCCCAGAGAACCGGGGAGCTGTTTTTT
CDR3 protein: CSAQPLSGSPQRTGELFF

V gene: TRBV7-2
D gene: -
clone size: -
J gene: TRBJ1-3
CDR3 DNA: TGTGCCAGCAGCGTCAGGGCTAGCTCTGGAAACACCATATATTTT
CDR3 protein: CASSVRASSGNTIYF

V gene: TRBV7-9
D gene: TRBD1
clone size: -
J gene: TRBJ1-2
CDR3 DNA: TGTGCCAGCAGCGAACAGGGGGAGTCTTCTGGCTACACCTTC
CDR3 protein: CASSEQGESSGYTF

V gene: TRBV7-6
D gene: TRBD1
clone size: -
J gene: TRBJ1-1
CDR3 DNA: TGTGCCAGCAGTTTAGGGGACAGGAACACTGAAGCTTTCTTT
CDR3 protein: CASSLGDRNTEAFF

V gene: TRBV13
D gene: TRBD1
clone size: -
J gene: TRBJ2-5
CDR3 DNA: TGTGCCAGCAGCCCCGGACAGGGAAGGGAGAAGACCCAGTACTTC
CDR3 protein: CASSPGQGREKTQYF

V gene: TRBV20-1
D gene: -
clone size: -
J gene: TRBJ2-1
CDR3 DNA: TGCAGTGCTCGCGGGGCTAGCTCCTACAATGAGCAGTTCTTC
CDR3 protein: CSARGASSYNEQFF

V gene: TRBV6-2/TRBV6-3
D gene: TRBD2
clone size: -
J gene: TRBJ2-5
CDR3 DNA: TGTGCCAGCAGGGGACTAGCGGGAGGACCTCAAGAGACCCAGTACTTC
CDR3 protein: CASRGLAGGPQETQYF

V gene: TRBV7-9
D gene: TRBD2
clone size: -
J gene: TRBJ2-2
CDR3 DNA: TGTGCCAGCAGCCCTAAGAAAACTAGCGGGCACACCGGGGAGCTGTTTTTT
CDR3 protein: CASSPKKTSGHTGELFF

V gene: TRBV5-1
D gene: TRBD2
clone size: -
J gene: TRBJ2-5
CDR3 DNA: TGCGCCAGCAGCTCAATACTAGCGGGGCAAGAGACCCAGTACTTC
CDR3 protein: CASSSILAGQETQYF

V gene: TRBV5-6
D gene: -
clone size: -
J gene: TRBJ1-1
CDR3 DNA: TGTGCCAGCCGGACCGGCTGGAACACTGAAGCTTTCTTT
CDR3 protein: CASRTGWNTEAFF

V gene: TRBV7-8
D gene: TRBD1
clone size: -
J gene: TRBJ2-7
CDR3 DNA: TGTGCCAGCAGGACCGGGACAGGGGGCATCAAGCAGTACTTC
CDR3 protein: CASRTGTGGIKQYF

V gene: TRBV7-6
D gene: TRBD1
clone size: -
J gene: TRBJ2-4
CDR3 DNA: TGTGCCAGCAGCTTGGGATCCGGGACAGATGGCATTCAGTACTTC
CDR3 protein: CASSLGSGTDGIQYF

V gene: TRBV23-1
D gene: -
clone size: -
J gene: TRBJ1-4
CDR3 DNA: TGCGCCAGCCGACGGTCTCTCGAAAAACTGTTTTTT
CDR3 protein: CASRRSLEKLFF

V gene: TRBV4-3
D gene: TRBD2
clone size: -
J gene: TRBJ2-3
CDR3 DNA: TGCGCCAGCAGCCAGACGTTACTAGCGACCAGCACAGATACGCAGTATTTT
CDR3 protein: CASSQTLLATSTDTQYF

V gene: TRBV4-2
D gene: -
clone size: once
J gene: TRBJ1-2
CDR3 DNA: TGTGCCAGCAGCCCCGACAGTTATGGCTACACCTTC
CDR3 protein: CASSPDSYGYTF

V gene: TRBV29-1
D gene: -
clone size: -
J gene: TRBJ2-4
CDR3 DNA: TGCAGCGTTGAAGATCAGGGATCCAAAAACATTCAGTACTTC
CDR3 protein: CSVEDQGSKNIQYF

V gene: TRBV4-1
D gene: -
clone size: -
J gene: TRBJ2-2
CDR3 DNA: TGCGCCAGCAGCCAAGGGCCGACCGGGGAGCTGTTTTTT
CDR3 protein: CASSQGPTGELFF

V gene: TRBV11-2
D gene: -
clone size: -
J gene: TRBJ2-4
CDR3 DNA: TGTGCCAGCAGCACGGCCCCTCCTACAGCCAAAAACATTCAGTACTTC
CDR3 protein: CASSTAPPTAKNIQYF